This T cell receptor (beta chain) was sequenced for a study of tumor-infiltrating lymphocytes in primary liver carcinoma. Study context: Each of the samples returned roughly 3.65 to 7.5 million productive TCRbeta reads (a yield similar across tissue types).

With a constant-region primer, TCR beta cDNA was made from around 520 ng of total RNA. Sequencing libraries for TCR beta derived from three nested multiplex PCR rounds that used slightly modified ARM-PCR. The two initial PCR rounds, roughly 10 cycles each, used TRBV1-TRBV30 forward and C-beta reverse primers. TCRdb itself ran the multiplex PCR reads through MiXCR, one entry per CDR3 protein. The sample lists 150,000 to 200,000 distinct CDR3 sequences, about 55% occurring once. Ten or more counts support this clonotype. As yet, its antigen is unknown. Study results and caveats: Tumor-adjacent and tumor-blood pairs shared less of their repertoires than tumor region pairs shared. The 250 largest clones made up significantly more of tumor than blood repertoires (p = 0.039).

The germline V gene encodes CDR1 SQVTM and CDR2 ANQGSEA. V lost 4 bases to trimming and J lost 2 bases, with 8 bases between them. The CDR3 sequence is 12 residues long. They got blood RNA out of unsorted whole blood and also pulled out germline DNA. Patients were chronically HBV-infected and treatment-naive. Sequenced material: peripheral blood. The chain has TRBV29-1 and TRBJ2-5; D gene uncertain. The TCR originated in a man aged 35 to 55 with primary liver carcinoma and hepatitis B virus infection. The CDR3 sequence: CSVVSTQETQYF. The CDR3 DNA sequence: TGCAGCGTTGTGTCCACTCAAGAGACCCAGTACTTC.